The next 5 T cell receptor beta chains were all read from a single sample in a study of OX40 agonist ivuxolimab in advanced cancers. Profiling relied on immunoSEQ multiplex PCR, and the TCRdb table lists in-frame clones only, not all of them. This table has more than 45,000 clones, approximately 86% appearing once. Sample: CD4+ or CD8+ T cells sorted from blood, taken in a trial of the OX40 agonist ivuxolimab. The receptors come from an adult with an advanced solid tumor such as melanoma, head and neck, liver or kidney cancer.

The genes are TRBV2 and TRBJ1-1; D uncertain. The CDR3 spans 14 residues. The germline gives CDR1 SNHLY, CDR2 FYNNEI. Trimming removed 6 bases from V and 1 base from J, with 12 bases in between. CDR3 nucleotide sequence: TGTGCCAGCAGCGATACCCGATGGAACACTGAAGCTTTCTTT. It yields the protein CASSDTRWNTEAFF.

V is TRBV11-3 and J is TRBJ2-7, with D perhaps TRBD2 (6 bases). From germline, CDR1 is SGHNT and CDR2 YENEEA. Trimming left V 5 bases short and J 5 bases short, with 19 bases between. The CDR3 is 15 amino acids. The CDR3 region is CASSRDGGQSDEQYF. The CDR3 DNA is TGTGCCAGCAGCCGAGACGGGGGTCAGAGTGACGAGCAGTACTTC.

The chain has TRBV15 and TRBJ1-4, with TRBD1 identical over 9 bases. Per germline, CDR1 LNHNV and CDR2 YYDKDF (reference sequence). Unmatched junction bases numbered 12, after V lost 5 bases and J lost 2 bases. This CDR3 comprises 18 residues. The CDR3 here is CATSRRGTGLTTNEKLFF. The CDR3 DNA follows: TGTGCCACCAGCCGTCGAGGGACAGGGTTAACCACTAATGAAAAACTGTTTTTT.

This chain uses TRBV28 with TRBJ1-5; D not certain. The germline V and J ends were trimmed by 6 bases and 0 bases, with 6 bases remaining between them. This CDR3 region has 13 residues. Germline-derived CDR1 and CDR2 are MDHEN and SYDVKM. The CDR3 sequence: CASRLDSNQPQHF. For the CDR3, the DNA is TGTGCCAGCAGGCTTGATAGCAATCAGCCCCAGCATTTT.

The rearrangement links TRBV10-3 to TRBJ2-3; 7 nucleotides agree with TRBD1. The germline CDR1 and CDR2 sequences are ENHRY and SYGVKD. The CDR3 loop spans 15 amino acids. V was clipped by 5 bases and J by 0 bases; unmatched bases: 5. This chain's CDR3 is CAISPKGASTDTQYF. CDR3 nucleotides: TGTGCCATCAGTCCGAAGGGGGCGAGCACAGATACGCAGTATTTT.